This T cell receptor (beta chain) originates from a study of cytomegalovirus exposure and HLA in healthy donors. The overall study: Later, an analysis reported that the 120 or so validation repertoires had used the same platform as the approximately 660 first-cohort repertoires.

The V segment lost 4 bases and the J segment 8 bases; nucleotides outside the gene matches: 9. The CDR3 sequence is 15 residues long. Germline values: CDR1 MGHRA, CDR2 YSYEKL. Assay: immunoSEQ multiplex PCR; the TCRdb copy retains only in-frame clones and omits some. The sample shows approximately 300,000 clones, about nine tenths of them seen only once. Sample: PBMCs. The V gene is TRBV4-1, the J gene TRBJ2-1; 9 bases are shared with TRBD1. This sequence originates from a woman aged 18 to 35 in good health and CMV-seronegative. CDR3 nucleotide sequence: TGCGCCAGCAGCCTTCCCGGGACAGGGTATGATGAGCAGTTCTTC. It specifies CASSLPGTGYDEQFF.